This T cell receptor (beta chain) was sequenced in a study of T-cell memory formation after mild COVID-19 (dated by TCRdb to the early 2020s). The study in broad terms: Most TCR sequence clusters were specific to one of the two donors. T-cell clones expanding and contracting after mild COVID-19 in a couple of donors were tracked by longitudinal TCRalpha and TCRbeta repertoire sequencing. Two young, previously healthy adult volunteers made up the cohort, one male and one female.

This clonotype was recorded at least ten times. What this receptor recognizes is not known. Nothing much larger sits one base from this clone, and base qualities are not available. Data came from an Illumina NovaSeq 6000. TCRalpha and TCRbeta cDNA libraries were built by 5'RACE with constant-segment primers, adding sample barcodes and unique molecular identifiers. RNA was extracted from every sample with Trizol reagent. The libraries were amplified in two PCR steps, and the second step added a second sample barcode and Illumina TruSeq adapters. Sequencing of the libraries was done on an Illumina NovaSeq, producing 2 x 150 bp paired-end reads. The study's processing was this. The reads were demultiplexed and collapsed into UMI-guided consensus sequences using migec v1.2.7. With mixcr v2.1.11, UMI consensuses were aligned to TRA and TRB V and J templates and assembled into clonotypes. A clonotype was counted as expanded or contracted only if both edgeR and NoisET called the change significant, with noise models trained on biological replicates. For edgeR calls, the thresholds were a false discovery rate-adjusted p below 0.01 and a log2 fold-change of 1. PCA with hierarchical clustering of max-normalized trajectories of the 1000 most abundant clonotypes was used as exploratory dynamics analysis. Separately sequenced CD4+ and CD8+ repertoires were used to assign the CD4 or CD8 phenotype of responding clones. In-frame beta chains were kept once TCRdb had trimmed the public reads at Q25 with fastp and called clones with MiXCR. Each CDR3 protein gets just one entry, which takes the most common genes and DNA from the rows behind it. TCRdb's processing, not the study's, gives the V and J calls here. For this sample the table gives a few hundred thousand distinct CDR3 sequences, of which approximately 10% were detected only once. The ten most abundant clones make up 22% of the sample.

Paper-wide results and their limitations: Only a couple of mild cases were covered in the study, and larger cohorts including severe cases with pre-infection samples were considered necessary. Contracting CD4+ clones were found mainly in CM and EM memory subsets, while CD8+ clones were enriched in EMRA. Some responding clones were found in pre-infection memory, which suggests that pre-existing cross-reactive memory T cells took part in the SARS-CoV-2 response. The second-wave clones that peaked on day 37 were not confirmed to be SARS-CoV-2 specific. Clones that contracted from day 15 to 85 showed balanced CD4/CD8 phenotypes, whereas a second wave of clones that expanded from day 15 to 37 leaned towards CD4+.

The CDR3, cysteine through valine, is 13 amino acids long. The kept DNA is CDR3 alone, 39 bases in frame from the first base. At the junction V is shortened by 1 base and J by 2 bases, with 6 bases in between. CDR1 and CDR2 (SGHTA, FQGNSA) derive from the germline V gene. PBMCs were isolated by Ficoll-Paque density gradient centrifugation. Sample: PBMCs or a T cell subset sorted from them (not recorded which). The V and J genes are TRBV7-2 and TRBJ2-7, and possibly TRBD1, on 5 matching bases. This receptor was identified in a young man who had mild COVID-19 (a few samples of this study predate the infection). The sample titles of this study are shuffled in the database, so cell type and time point are left out; the donor was told from shared clones. The CDR3 region reads CASSLGTTYEQYV. The nucleotide sequence reads as follows: TGTGCCAGCAGCTTAGGGACAACCTACGAGCAGTACGTC.